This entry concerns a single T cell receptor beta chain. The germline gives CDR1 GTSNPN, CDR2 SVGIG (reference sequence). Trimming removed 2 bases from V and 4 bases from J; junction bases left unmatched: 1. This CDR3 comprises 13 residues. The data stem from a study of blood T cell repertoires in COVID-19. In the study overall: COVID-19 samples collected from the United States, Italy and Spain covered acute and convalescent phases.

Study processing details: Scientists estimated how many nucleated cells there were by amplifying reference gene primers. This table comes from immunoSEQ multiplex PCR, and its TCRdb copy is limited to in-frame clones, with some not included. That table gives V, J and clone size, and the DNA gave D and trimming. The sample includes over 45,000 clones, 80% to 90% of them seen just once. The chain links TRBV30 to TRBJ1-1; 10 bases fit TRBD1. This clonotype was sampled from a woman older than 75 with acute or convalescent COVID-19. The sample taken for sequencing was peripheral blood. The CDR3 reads CAWSRTGGTEAFF. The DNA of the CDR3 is TGTGCCTGGAGTCGGACAGGGGGCACTGAAGCTTTCTTT. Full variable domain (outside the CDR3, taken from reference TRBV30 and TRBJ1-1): SQTIHQWPATLVQPVGSPLSLECTVEGTSNPNLYWYRQAAGRGLQLLFYSVGIGQISSEVPQNLSASRPQDRQFILSSKKLLLSDSGFYLCAWSRTGGTEAFFGQGTRLTVV.